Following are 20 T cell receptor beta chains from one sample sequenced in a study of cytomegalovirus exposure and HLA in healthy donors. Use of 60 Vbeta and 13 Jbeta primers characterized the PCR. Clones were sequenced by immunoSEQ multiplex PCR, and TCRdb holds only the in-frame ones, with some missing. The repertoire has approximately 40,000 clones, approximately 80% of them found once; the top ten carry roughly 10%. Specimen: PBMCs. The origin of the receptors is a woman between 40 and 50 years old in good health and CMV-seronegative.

CDR3 sequence: CASRHREVRETQYF. The CDR3 DNA sequence: TGTGCCAGCAGGCACAGGGAAGTTCGGGAGACCCAGTACTTC. The chain carries TRBV6-1 and TRBJ2-5; D may be TRBD1 (6 bases). Germline values: CDR1 MNHNS, CDR2 SASEGT. The CDR3 is made up of 14 amino acids. Trimming took off 6 bases at V and 5 bases at J, with 16 bases between the two ends.

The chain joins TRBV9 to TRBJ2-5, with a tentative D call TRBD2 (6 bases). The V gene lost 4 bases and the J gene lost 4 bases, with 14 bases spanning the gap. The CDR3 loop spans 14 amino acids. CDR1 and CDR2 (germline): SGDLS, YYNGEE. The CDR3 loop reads CASSIGPGAETQYF. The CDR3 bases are TGTGCCAGCAGCATCGGGCCGGGAGCAGAGACCCAGTACTTC.

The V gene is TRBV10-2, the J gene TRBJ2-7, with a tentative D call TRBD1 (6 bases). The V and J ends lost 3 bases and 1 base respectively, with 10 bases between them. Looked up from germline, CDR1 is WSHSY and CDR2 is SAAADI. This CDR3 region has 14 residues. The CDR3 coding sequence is TGCGCCAGCAGTGAACAGGGTATTTCCTACGAGCAGTACTTC. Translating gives CASSEQGISYEQYF.

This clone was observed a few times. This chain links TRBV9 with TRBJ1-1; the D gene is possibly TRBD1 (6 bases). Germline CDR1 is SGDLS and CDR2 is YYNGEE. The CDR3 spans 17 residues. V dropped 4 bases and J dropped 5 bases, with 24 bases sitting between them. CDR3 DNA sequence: TGTGCCAGCAGCCCACCCCTCTCCGGGGGGAGGGGGACTGAAGCTTTCTTT. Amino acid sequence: CASSPPLSGGRGTEAFF.

This CDR3 reads CSGLGQYTEAFF. In nucleotides, the CDR3 is TGCAGCGGCCTGGGACAATACACTGAAGCTTTCTTT. This chain connects TRBV29-1 to TRBJ1-1; maybe TRBD1 (6 bases). Germline values: CDR1 SQVTM, CDR2 ANQGSEA. The CDR3 runs to 12 residues. V was trimmed by 7 bases and J by 3 bases, leaving 12 bases between them.

CDR3 sequence: CASSFSAGFNTGELFF. CDR3 in DNA: TGTGCCAGCAGCTTCTCGGCAGGGTTTAACACCGGGGAGCTGTTTTTT. The chain has TRBV5-4 and TRBJ2-2; a possible D gene is TRBD1 (5 bases). The CDR3 contains 16 residues. V was shortened by 2 bases and J by 2 bases, with 13 bases between the two germline ends. Germline CDR1 and CDR2: SGHNT and YYREEE (reference sequence).

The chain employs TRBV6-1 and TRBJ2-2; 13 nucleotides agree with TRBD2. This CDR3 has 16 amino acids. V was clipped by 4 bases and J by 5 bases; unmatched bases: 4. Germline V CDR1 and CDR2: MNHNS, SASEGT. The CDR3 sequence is CASSAGLAGTTGELFF. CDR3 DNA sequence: TGTGCCAGCAGTGCGGGACTAGCGGGGACTACCGGGGAGCTGTTTTTT.

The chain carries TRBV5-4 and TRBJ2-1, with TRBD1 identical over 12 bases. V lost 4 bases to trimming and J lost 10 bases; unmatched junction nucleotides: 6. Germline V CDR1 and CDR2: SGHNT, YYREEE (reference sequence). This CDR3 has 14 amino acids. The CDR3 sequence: CASSRDRGQREQFF. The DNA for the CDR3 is TGTGCCAGCAGCAGGGACAGGGGGCAGCGGGAGCAGTTCTTC.

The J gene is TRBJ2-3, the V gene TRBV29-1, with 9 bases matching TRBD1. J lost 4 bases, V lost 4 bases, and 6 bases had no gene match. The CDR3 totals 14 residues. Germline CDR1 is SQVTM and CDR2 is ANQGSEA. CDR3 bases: TGCAGCGTTGCCGACAGGGGGTTCGCAGATACGCAGTATTTT. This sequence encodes CSVADRGFADTQYF.

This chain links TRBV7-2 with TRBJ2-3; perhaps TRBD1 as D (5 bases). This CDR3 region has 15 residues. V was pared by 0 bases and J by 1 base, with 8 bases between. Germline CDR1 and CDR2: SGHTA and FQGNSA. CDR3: CASSLAPTGTDTQYF. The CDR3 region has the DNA TGTGCCAGCAGCTTAGCTCCGACAGGCACAGATACGCAGTATTTT.

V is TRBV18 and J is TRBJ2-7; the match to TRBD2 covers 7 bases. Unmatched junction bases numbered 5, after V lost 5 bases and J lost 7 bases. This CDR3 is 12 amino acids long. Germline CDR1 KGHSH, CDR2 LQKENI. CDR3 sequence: CASSASGGEQYF. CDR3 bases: TGTGCCAGCTCAGCCTCGGGGGGTGAGCAGTACTTC.

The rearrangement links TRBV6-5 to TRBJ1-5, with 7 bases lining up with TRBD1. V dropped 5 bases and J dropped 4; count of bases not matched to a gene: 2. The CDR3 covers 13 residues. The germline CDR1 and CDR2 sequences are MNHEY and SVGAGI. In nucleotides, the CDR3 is TGTGCCAGCAGTCCGACAGGGAATCAGCCCCAGCATTTT. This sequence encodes CASSPTGNQPQHF.

Here the CDR3 DNA reads TGTGCCAGCAGCTTTGAACAGAGAGAAGCTTTCTTT. It codes for CASSFEQREAFF. V usage is TRBV7-9 and J usage is TRBJ1-1; no clear D gene. V lost 3 bases and J lost 8, with 10 bases in between. CDR1 SEHNR and CDR2 FQNEAQ come from the germline V gene (reference sequence). This CDR3 comprises 12 residues.

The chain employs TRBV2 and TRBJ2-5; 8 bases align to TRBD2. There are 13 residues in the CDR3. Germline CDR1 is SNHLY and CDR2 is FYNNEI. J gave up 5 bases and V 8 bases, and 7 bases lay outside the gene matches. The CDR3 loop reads CASLLERGETQYF. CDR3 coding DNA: TGTGCCAGCCTACTAGAGCGGGGGGAGACCCAGTACTTC.

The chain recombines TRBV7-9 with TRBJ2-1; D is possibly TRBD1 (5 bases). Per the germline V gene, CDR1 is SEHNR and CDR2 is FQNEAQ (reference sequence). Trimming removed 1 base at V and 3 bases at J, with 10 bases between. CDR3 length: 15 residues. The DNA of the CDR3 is TGTGCCAGCAGCTTAGGGGCAGGGTTCTACAATGAGCAGTTCTTC. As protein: CASSLGAGFYNEQFF.

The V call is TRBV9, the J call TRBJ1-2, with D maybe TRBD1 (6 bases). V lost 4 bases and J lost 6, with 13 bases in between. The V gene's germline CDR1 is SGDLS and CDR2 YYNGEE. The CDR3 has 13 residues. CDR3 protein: CASSLGGVNGYTF. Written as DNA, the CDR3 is TGTGCCAGCAGCCTAGGGGGGGTGAATGGCTACACCTTC. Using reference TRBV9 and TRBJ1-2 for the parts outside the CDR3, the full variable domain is DSGVTQTPKHLITATGQRVTLRCSPRSGDLSVYWYQQSLDQGLQFLIQYYNGEERAKGNILERFSAQQFPDLHSELNLSSLELGDSALYFCASSLGGVNGYTFGSGTRLTVV.

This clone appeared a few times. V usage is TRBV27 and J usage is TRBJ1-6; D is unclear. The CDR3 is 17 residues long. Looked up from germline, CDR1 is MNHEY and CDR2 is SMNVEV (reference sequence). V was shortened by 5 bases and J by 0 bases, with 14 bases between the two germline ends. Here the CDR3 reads CASSNRPHSSYNSPLHF. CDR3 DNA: TGTGCCAGCAGTAACCGCCCCCATAGCTCCTATAATTCACCCCTCCACTTT.

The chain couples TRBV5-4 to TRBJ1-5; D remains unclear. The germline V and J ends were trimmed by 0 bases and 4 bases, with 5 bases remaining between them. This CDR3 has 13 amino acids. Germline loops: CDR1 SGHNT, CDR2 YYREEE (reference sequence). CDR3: CASSLDQNQPQHF. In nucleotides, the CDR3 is TGTGCCAGCAGCTTGGACCAGAATCAGCCCCAGCATTTT.

CDR3 in DNA: TGCGCCAGCAGCTCCGGGGGACAGGGGTCCTACAATGAGCAGTTCTTC. Its protein product is CASSSGGQGSYNEQFF. J is TRBJ2-1 and V is TRBV5-1; TRBD1 aligns across 10 bases. The trim removed 3 bases at V and 1 base at J, leaving 4 bases unmatched. CDR3 length equals 16 residues. Germline V gives CDR1 SGHRS, CDR2 YFSETQ.

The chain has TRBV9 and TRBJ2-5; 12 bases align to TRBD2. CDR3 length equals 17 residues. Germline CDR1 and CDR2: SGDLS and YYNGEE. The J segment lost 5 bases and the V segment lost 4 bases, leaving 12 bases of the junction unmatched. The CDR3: CASSPSPLAGGWETQYF. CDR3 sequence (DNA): TGTGCCAGCAGCCCCAGCCCACTAGCGGGGGGCTGGGAGACCCAGTACTTC. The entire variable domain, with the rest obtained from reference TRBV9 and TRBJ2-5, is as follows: DSGVTQTPKHLITATGQRVTLRCSPRSGDLSVYWYQQSLDQGLQFLIQYYNGEERAKGNILERFSAQQFPDLHSELNLSSLELGDSALYFCASSPSPLAGGWETQYFGPGTRLLVL.